The 30 T cell receptor beta chains below were found in one sample sequenced in a study of T cell repertoires in cytomegalovirus infection. TCRdb ran MiXCR on the reads and lists one entry per CDR3 protein. The table has about 190,000 distinct CDR3 sequences, 8% to 10% seen once. Sequencing was performed on PBMCs. The receptor source for this set is a human donor in good health (CMV status not recorded). Some clones in this sample may be carry-over from other donors' samples.

This clonotype was detected ten times or more. This chain links TRBV5-5 with TRBJ2-3; 15 bases are a match to TRBD2. Trimming removed 3 bases from V and 5 bases from J; junction bases left unmatched: 7. Looked up from germline, CDR1 is SGHKS and CDR2 is YYEKEE (reference sequence). CDR3 length: 17 residues. The CDR3 DNA reads TGTGCCAGCAGCTCCGGACTAGCGGGAGGGCTGGGAGATACGCAGTATTTT. It is translated as CASSSGLAGGLGDTQYF. Full variable domain (missing parts from reference TRBV5-5 and TRBJ2-3): DAGVTQSPTHLIKTRGQQVTLRCSPISGHKSVSWYQQVLGQGPQFIFQYYEKEERGRGNFPDRFSARQFPNYSSELNVNALLLGDSALYLCASSSGLAGGLGDTQYFGPGTRLTVL.

This clonotype was seen a few times. The chain links TRBV7-9 to TRBJ2-5; no firm D call. CDR3 size: 11 residues. Germline CDR1 and CDR2: SEHNR and FQNEAQ (reference sequence). The V and J ends lost 5 bases and 2 bases respectively, with 3 bases between them. The CDR3, as DNA: TGTGCCAGCAGCAAGCAAGAGACCCAGTACTTC. Translation: CASSKQETQYF.

This clonotype was picked up a small number of times. The chain joins TRBV13 to TRBJ1-1; D is unresolved. This CDR3 is 14 amino acids long. Between the trimmed V and J ends, which lost 0 bases and 3 bases, there was a span of 8 bases. Germline values: CDR1 PRHDT, CDR2 FYEKMQ (reference sequence). In DNA form, the CDR3 reads TGTGCCAGCAGCTTAGGTATGGGCCACACTGAAGCTTTCTTT. Translation gives CASSLGMGHTEAFF.

This rearrangement joins TRBV12-3 or TRBV12-4 to TRBJ2-4, with D possibly being TRBD2 (6 bases). The V end lost 2 bases, the J end lost 4 bases, and 6 bases lay between the germline ends. CDR3 size: 13 residues. CDR3: CASSLRGKNIQYF. The CDR3 nucleotides read TGTGCCAGCAGTTTACGGGGGAAAAACATTCAGTACTTC.

The chain carries TRBV20-1 and TRBJ2-5; 11 positions match TRBD2. V was pared by 5 bases and J by 3 bases, with 11 bases of the junction left unmatched. CDR3 size: 16 residues. Germline CDR1 and CDR2: DFQATT and SNEGSKA (reference sequence). Written as DNA, the CDR3 is TGCAGTGCTTCCGACCTAGCGGGAGGACGAAAAGAGACCCAGTACTTC. It yields the protein CSASDLAGGRKETQYF.

This sequence joins TRBV28 and TRBJ2-2; D remains unclear. Trimming removed 8 bases at V and 0 bases at J, with 10 bases between. Per germline, CDR1 MDHEN and CDR2 SYDVKM. The CDR3 loop spans 14 amino acids. CDR3 residues: CASLWGSNTGELFF. The CDR3 DNA is TGTGCCAGCTTGTGGGGATCGAACACCGGGGAGCTGTTTTTT.

This clonotype was seen repeatedly, ten times or more. The chain joins TRBV12-3 or TRBV12-4 to TRBJ1-6; no firm D call. Between the trimmed V and J ends, which lost 8 bases and 10 bases, there was a span of 18 bases. This CDR3 region has 14 residues. The CDR3 nucleotides are TGTGCCAGCTCAAGGAGTGGCGTCGCATCACCCCTCCACTTT. Residues: CASSRSGVASPLHF.

This clonotype was picked up many times. The gene calls are TRBV4-3 and TRBJ2-2; 7 nucleotides line up with TRBD2. This CDR3 is 14 amino acids long. The V and J ends lost 1 base and 7 bases, in that order; junction bases with no gene match: 3. Germline V lookup: CDR1 LGHNA, CDR2 YSLEER. The CDR3 loop is CASSQGAGRGELFF. The CDR3, as DNA: TGCGCCAGCAGCCAAGGAGCGGGGCGCGGGGAGCTGTTTTTT.

This clonotype appeared a few times. V usage is TRBV29-1 and J usage is TRBJ1-1; perhaps TRBD1 as D (6 bases). This CDR3 spans 13 amino acids. V lost 7 bases and J lost 0, with 12 bases in between. The germline gives CDR1 SQVTM, CDR2 ANQGSEA. The CDR3 DNA reads as TGCAGCGCCATGACAGGACTGAACACTGAAGCTTTCTTT. It is translated as CSAMTGLNTEAFF.

This clonotype was counted many times. V is TRBV7-2 and J is TRBJ2-2, with TRBD1 matching over 8 bases. This CDR3 spans 17 amino acids. Losses at the gene ends were 6 bases for V and 0 bases for J; bases not matched to a gene: 9. Germline V CDR1 and CDR2: SGHTA, FQGNSA. The CDR3: CASSSSGQVTNTGELFF. The CDR3, as DNA: TGTGCCAGCAGTTCGTCGGGACAGGTCACGAACACCGGGGAGCTGTTTTTT.

This clonotype has only a few counts. The V gene is TRBV28, the J gene TRBJ1-1, with D possibly being TRBD1 (6 bases). The CDR3 is 14 amino acids. CDR1 is MDHEN and CDR2 is SYDVKM in the germline V gene. V was clipped by 6 bases and J by 1 base, with 12 bases between them. CDR3 sequence (DNA): TGTGCCAGCAGATTACAGGGAGAGAACACTGAAGCTTTCTTT. It specifies CASRLQGENTEAFF. Drawing the rest from reference TRBV28 and TRBJ1-1, the complete variable domain is DVKVTQSSRYLVKRTGEKVFLECVQDMDHENMFWYRQDPGLGLRLIYFSYDVKMKEKGDIPEGYSVSREKKERFSLILESASTNQTSMYLCASRLQGENTEAFFGQGTRLTVV.

This clonotype has a count of ten or more. The J gene is TRBJ2-1, the V gene TRBV7-2; tentative D call: TRBD2 (5 bases). Trimming took off 3 bases at V and 5 bases at J, with 17 bases between the two ends. The CDR3 loop spans 16 amino acids. Germline V gives CDR1 SGHTA, CDR2 FQGNSA. Here the CDR3 reads CASSLVIGLRHNEQFF. CDR3 sequence (DNA): TGTGCCAGCAGCTTGGTAATCGGACTCAGACACAATGAGCAGTTCTTC.

The chain combines TRBV6-5 with TRBJ1-2, with D possibly matching TRBD1 (6 bases). The CDR3 contains 13 residues. Germline CDR1 reads MNHEY; CDR2 reads SVGAGI. V shed 6 bases and J shed 6 bases, with 14 bases lying between them. CDR3 sequence: CASSRDRFDGYTF. DNA for the CDR3: TGTGCCAGCAGCCGCGACAGGTTCGATGGCTACACCTTC.

This clonotype was seen many times. CDR3 in amino acids: CASSLGSSTDTQYF. The DNA for the CDR3 is TGTGCCAGCAGCCTAGGTAGTAGCACAGATACGCAGTATTTT. The chain couples TRBV12-3 or TRBV12-4 to TRBJ2-3; D is unclear. The length of the CDR3 is 14 residues. The germline V and J ends were trimmed by 6 bases and 0 bases, with 10 bases remaining between them.

This clonotype was found many times. This chain uses TRBV7-6 with TRBJ2-2; D unresolved. The CDR3 extends over 11 amino acids. V lost 7 bases, J lost 8 bases, and 8 bases lay in between. Germline CDR1 is SGHVS and CDR2 is FNYEAQ. DNA for the CDR3: TGTGCCAGCAACCTCGGGGGGGAGCTGTTTTTT. Protein product: CASNLGGELFF.

This clonotype was recorded a few times. The V call is TRBV20-1, the J call TRBJ2-5; 7 bases are shared with TRBD2. Germline assignment: CDR1 DFQATT and CDR2 SNEGSKA (reference sequence). V was pared by 6 bases and J by 4 bases, with 17 bases of the junction left unmatched. CDR3 length equals 16 residues. CDR3 in amino acids: CSALLVKGGGTETQYF. Here the CDR3 DNA reads TGCAGTGCCCTCCTAGTTAAAGGCGGGGGAACAGAGACCCAGTACTTC.

Many counts were recorded for this clonotype. V usage is TRBV7-2 and J usage is TRBJ2-1; D is undetermined. The V end lost 1 base, the J end lost 5 bases, and 9 bases lay between the germline ends. Germline V lookup: CDR1 SGHTA, CDR2 FQGNSA. This CDR3 spans 14 amino acids. The CDR3 spells CASSLVLSDNEQFF. The DNA of the CDR3 is TGTGCCAGCAGCTTAGTACTATCAGACAATGAGCAGTTCTTC.

In its sample, this clonotype was seen many times. The chain employs TRBV28 and TRBJ2-7, with TRBD2 matching over 12 bases. Germline-derived CDR1 and CDR2 are MDHEN and SYDVKM. The CDR3 totals 13 residues. The ends lost 8 bases at V and 7 bases at J; junction bases unmatched: 6. DNA for the CDR3: TGTGCCAGCCTAAGACTAGCGGGAGTTGAGCAGTACTTC. Protein sequence: CASLRLAGVEQYF.

This clonotype was detected ten times or more. The V call is TRBV7-2, the J call TRBJ2-1; no clear D gene. CDR1 SGHTA and CDR2 FQGNSA come from the germline V gene. The CDR3 runs to 12 residues. Trimming pared 1 base from V and 10 bases from J, leaving 8 bases between. CDR3 sequence (DNA): TGTGCCAGCAGCTTAGGAGGTAAGGAGCAGTTCTTC. Its translation: CASSLGGKEQFF.

In this sample, this clonotype turned up many times. The chain uses TRBV7-2 and TRBJ2-1, with 7 bases aligning to TRBD2. There are 15 residues in the CDR3. CDR1 and CDR2 from the germline V gene are SGHTA and FQGNSA. The J segment lost 2 bases and the V segment lost 2 bases, leaving 3 bases of the junction unmatched. Here the CDR3 reads CASSLSSGPYNEQFF. The CDR3 nucleotides are TGTGCCAGCAGCTTATCTAGCGGACCCTACAATGAGCAGTTCTTC.

The chain carries TRBV5-1 and TRBJ1-6, with 7 bases that match TRBD1. Per germline, CDR1 SGHRS and CDR2 YFSETQ. The CDR3 has 15 residues. Losses at the gene ends were 3 bases for V and 8 bases for J; bases not matched to a gene: 8. The CDR3: CASSSEQGFHSPLHF. The CDR3 DNA reads TGCGCCAGCAGCTCGGAACAGGGGTTTCATTCACCCCTCCACTTT. Using reference TRBV5-1 and TRBJ1-6 for the parts outside the CDR3, the full variable domain is KAGVTQTPRYLIKTRGQQVTLSCSPISGHRSVSWYQQTPGQGLQFLFEYFSETQRNKGNFPGRFSGRQFSNSRSEMNVSTLELGDSALYLCASSSEQGFHSPLHFGNGTRLTVT.

This rearrangement joins TRBV20-1 to TRBJ2-7; 7 bases align to TRBD2. CDR3 length: 15 residues. Germline lookup yields CDR1 DFQATT and CDR2 SNEGSKA (reference sequence). The V gene end was trimmed by 1 base and the J gene end by 7 bases; junction bases not matched to a gene: 13. CDR3 nucleotides: TGCAGTGCTAGAGTTTTTGGGAGGGCGGGGGATGAGCAGTACTTC. The encoded protein is CSARVFGRAGDEQYF.

This clonotype was picked up many times. The chain recombines TRBV7-2 with TRBJ1-2; perhaps TRBD1 as D (6 bases). The germline V gene encodes CDR1 SGHTA and CDR2 FQGNSA. The CDR3 consists of 14 residues. Trimming cost V 8 bases and J 4 bases, with 17 bases left between them. The CDR3 DNA is TGTGCCAGCTTGCGCGGGGGGCAGGGCTATGGCTACACCTTC. The encoded protein is CASLRGGQGYGYTF.

This clonotype appeared a few times. V gene TRBV14 combines with J gene TRBJ2-1; the D gene is possibly TRBD2 (5 bases). Per the germline V gene, CDR1 is SGHDN and CDR2 is FVKESK. CDR3 length: 15 amino acids. Trimming left V 6 bases short and J 2 bases short, with 14 bases between. The CDR3 bases are TGTGCCAGCAGTGGACGGGCCGGGGCCTACAATGAGCAGTTCTTC. Residues: CASSGRAGAYNEQFF.

This clonotype came up many times. The V call is TRBV7-9, the J call TRBJ2-5, with 9 bases that match TRBD1. The germline CDR1 and CDR2 sequences are SEHNR and FQNEAQ (reference sequence). After removal of 6 bases from V and 3 bases from J, the junction contained 11 bases not matched to a gene. This CDR3 region has 16 residues. The CDR3 nucleotides are TGTGCCAGCAGAGATAGACTTGGGACAGGGAAAGAGACCCAGTACTTC. It encodes CASRDRLGTGKETQYF.

This clonotype was counted ten times or more. The V and J genes are TRBV7-2 and TRBJ2-5; 11 bases line up with TRBD2. This CDR3 spans 15 amino acids. V shed 5 bases, J shed 2 bases, and the junction held 4 bases outside the gene matches. The germline V gene encodes CDR1 SGHTA and CDR2 FQGNSA. Written as DNA, the CDR3 is TGTGCCAGCAGCGGGGGACTAGCGGTACAAGAGACCCAGTACTTC. It codes for CASSGGLAVQETQYF.

V and J are TRBV28 and TRBJ2-2; the match to TRBD2 covers 8 bases. CDR1 and CDR2 (germline): MDHEN, SYDVKM. The trim removed 3 bases at V and 6 bases at J, leaving 6 bases unmatched. The CDR3 is 15 residues long. The CDR3 spells CASSFAGGESGELFF. Here the CDR3 DNA reads TGTGCCAGCAGTTTTGCGGGGGGAGAGTCCGGGGAGCTGTTTTTT.

A remark on this clonotype: A junction end diverges from the germline sequence, so it may reflect a read error. This chain connects TRBV5-3 to TRBJ2-7, with unresolved D. TRBV5-3 is designated an ORF whose function remains uncertain. The CDR3 has 14 amino acids. The CDR3 reads CASSLVPSPYEQYF. DNA of the CDR3: TGTGCCAGCAGCTTGGTTCCTTCACCCTACGAGCAGTACTTC.

V usage is TRBV20-1 and J usage is TRBJ1-6, with 7 bases fitting TRBD1. V gave up 3 bases and J gave up 5 bases; unmatched junction bases: 7. In germline, CDR1 is DFQATT, CDR2 SNEGSKA (reference sequence). This CDR3 comprises 15 residues. The DNA for the CDR3 is TGCAGTGCTAGCCTCACAGGGGCGAATAATTCACCCCTCCACTTT. Encoded protein: CSASLTGANNSPLHF.

The chain recombines TRBV4-2 with TRBJ2-6; D is uncertain. The V end lost 0 bases, the J end lost 1 base, and 7 bases lay between the germline ends. CDR3 size: 16 residues. Germline loops: CDR1 LGHNA, CDR2 YNFKEQ. The CDR3 reads CASSQEAVSGANVLTF. For the CDR3, the DNA is TGTGCCAGCAGCCAAGAGGCAGTGTCTGGGGCCAACGTCCTGACTTTC.